Included here is one T cell receptor (beta chain) sequence, with context. The data derive from a study of blood T cells in healthy people across ages. A second PCR, run for about 7 to 11 cycles, used a sample-barcoded 5' primer plus a J-beta primer mix. TCRdb called the 5' RACE reads again in MiXCR, with one record for every CDR3 protein. The sample has about 1.5 million distinct CDR3 sequences, 35% to 45% seen once; the top ten hold roughly 3.7%. Per the germline V gene, CDR1 is SQVTM and CDR2 is ANQGSEA. Trimming removed 3 bases from V and 1 base from J; junction bases left unmatched: 2. The CDR3 is 14 amino acids.

Specimen: blood. The receptor comes from a woman in her late teens or twenties in good health. This chain connects TRBV29-1 to TRBJ2-3; 9 bases map to TRBD2. CDR3 nucleotides: TGCAGCGTTGATTCTAGCGGGGGCACAGATACGCAGTATTTT. Encoded protein: CSVDSSGGTDTQYF.